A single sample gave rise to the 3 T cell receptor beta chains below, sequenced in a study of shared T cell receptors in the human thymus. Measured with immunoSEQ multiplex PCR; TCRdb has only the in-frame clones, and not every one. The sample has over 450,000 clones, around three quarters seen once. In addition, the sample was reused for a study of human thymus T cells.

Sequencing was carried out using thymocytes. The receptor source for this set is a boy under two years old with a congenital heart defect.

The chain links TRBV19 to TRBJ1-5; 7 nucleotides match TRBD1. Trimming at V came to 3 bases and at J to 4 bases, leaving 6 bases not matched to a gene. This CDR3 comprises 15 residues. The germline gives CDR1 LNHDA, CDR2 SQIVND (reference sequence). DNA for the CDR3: TGTGCCAGTAGTATGTCCGGGACAGATAATCAGCCCCAGCATTTT. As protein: CASSMSGTDNQPQHF.

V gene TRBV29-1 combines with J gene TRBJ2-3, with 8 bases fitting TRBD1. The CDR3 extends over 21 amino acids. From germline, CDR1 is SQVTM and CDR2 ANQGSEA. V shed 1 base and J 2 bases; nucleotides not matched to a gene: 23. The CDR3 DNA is TGCAGCGTTGAAGGCCAAATGGGACAGGCGGGGTTAGGATTTACCACAGATACGCAGTATTTT. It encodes CSVEGQMGQAGLGFTTDTQYF.

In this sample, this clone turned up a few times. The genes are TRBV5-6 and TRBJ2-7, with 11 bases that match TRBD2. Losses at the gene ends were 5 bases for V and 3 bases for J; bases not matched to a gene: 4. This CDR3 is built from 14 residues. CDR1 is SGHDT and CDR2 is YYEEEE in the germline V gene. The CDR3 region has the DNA TGTGCCAGCAGTTCGACTAGCGGGGACTACGAGCAGTACTTC. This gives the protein CASSSTSGDYEQYF.